Detailed here is one T cell receptor (delta chain). Its antigen remains undetermined. Being one base from a much bigger clone, this may be a read error. The data originate from a study of fetal and pediatric gammadelta thymocytes (dated by TCRdb to between 2021 and 2024). Some background on the complete study: To strengthen a single-cell study of gammadelta thymocyte development, the researchers used bulk gammadelta thymocyte repertoires that mixed previously published data with newly generated, unpublished data. In total, the bulk gammadelta thymocyte repertoire set covered 10 or so subjects, made up of 7 pediatric thymus donors and 3 fetal thymus donors. Unpublished data were combined with previously published data (refs 27,28) to make up the bulk gammadelta thymocyte repertoires. Bulk TCR repertoire data were added to increase subject numbers and strengthen the CDR3 publicity analysis.

For staining, thymocytes received Zombie NIR viability dye along with antibodies against CD3 (UCHT1), TCRgammadelta (11F2), TCRVgamma9 (IMMU360) and TCRVdelta2 (IMMU389). TRD and TRG CDR3 repertoires were generated in bulk, separately, from sorted Vgamma9Vdelta2 and nonVgamma9Vdelta2 gammadelta thymocytes obtained from human fetal and pediatric thymuses. Pediatric thymus tissue was obtained in Belgium from children undergoing cardiac surgery. The pediatric thymus donors included in the study ranged in age from roughly 1 to 11 years. Thymic cell suspensions from fetal and post-natal thymuses were prepared as previously described. NonVgamma9Vdelta2 thymocytes were sorted as CD3+ gammadeltaTCR+ cells lacking the Vgamma9+Vdelta2+ phenotype. A FACS Aria III cell sorter (BD Biosciences) was used for cell sorting. Per the germline V gene, TSWWSYY is the CDR1 and QGS is the CDR2. The CDR3, cysteine through phenylalanine, is 25 amino acids long. Only the CDR3 part of the read is kept: 75 bases, read in frame from the first base.

The study at large found these results: Fetal gammadelta thymocyte repertoires were previously reported to be enriched for TRDV2, TRGV8 and TRGV9 usage, low N additions and public CDR3s compared with post-natal repertoires.

These reads were obtained on an Illumina MiSeq. On the authors' methods: For publicity analysis, the Vgamma9Vdelta2 and nonVgamma9Vdelta2 bulk CDR3 files of each subject were merged into one combined repertoire per subject. CDR3 publicity was given a score from 0 to 19 by checking each amino acid sequence across 9 single-cell datasets and 10 bulk repertoires with base R and dplyr. TCRdb called clones afresh from the public reads with CATT; identical DNA rows were later merged. TCRdb's processing, not the authors' own work, is the source of the V and J calls. The sample table lists about 1,800 delta-chain clones, nearly 25% of them with a count of one. The ten largest clones capture 4% to 4.5% of the sample.

Sequenced material: non-Vgamma9Vdelta2 gamma-delta T cells from the thymus. The meaning of the sample's cell subset or site label: CD3+gammadeltaTCR+ thymocytes not co-expressing Vgamma9 and Vdelta2. In this chain, TRDV1 is recombined with TRDJ1; TRDD3 lines up with 13 middle nucleotides. This clonotype originated in a child who underwent cardiac surgery and was recorded as healthy. The CDR3 region reads CAFGENPSYVRTGGYARPDTDKLIF. The sequence in DNA is TGTGCTTTTGGGGAAAATCCGTCCTACGTTCGTACTGGGGGATACGCTAGACCTGACACCGATAAACTCATCTTT.